This TCR beta chain was identified during a study of shared clonotypes between healthy human individuals. The study's findings and limits: With several donors compared, roughly 5% of naive CD4 clonotypes were shared.

Sorted-subset replicate PCR reactions contained 150 to 200 ng DNA, corresponding to about 30,000 T cell genomes. Under the authors' procedure: Filtering differed for immunoSEQ, which gave only junction sequences without quality scores. Some clones are missing from TCRdb's copy, which holds only in-frame ones; the method was immunoSEQ multiplex PCR. That table supplies the V and J calls and clone size; D and trimming were determined from the DNA. The sample contains millions of clones, just over 90% of which appear only once. Germline CDR1 reads SGHVS; CDR2 reads FQNEAQ. This CDR3 contains 14 residues. Trimming removed 3 bases at V and 0 bases at J, with 8 bases between. To note about this clone: Its cognate antigen is unknown.

Recent vaccinations or acute infections were absent in the healthy HIV-negative adult donors. The rearrangement joins TRBV7-8 to TRBJ2-5; perhaps TRBD2 as D (6 bases). Input material: naive CD4+ T cells sorted from blood. Subset described: CD45RA+ positively selected. This receptor was taken from a man younger than 35 in good health. Written as DNA, the CDR3 is TGTGCCAGCAGCTTCAGCGGGTACCAAGAGACCCAGTACTTC. Translation gives CASSFSGYQETQYF.